The 21 T cell receptor beta chains listed next were all sequenced from one sample in a study of CD8 T cells in ankylosing spondylitis. Study conclusions and caveats: A TCR beta motif made of several highly homologous variants seemed typical of ankylosing spondylitis blood.

TCRdb passed the 5' RACE reads through MiXCR, listing each CDR3 protein once. The repertoire holds more than 400,000 distinct CDR3 sequences, with about 5.7% as singletons. Their antigens are not known. The sequenced sample was blood, either unsorted or a sorted T cell fraction (not recorded which). The receptors come from a male donor with ankylosing spondylitis.

Many counts were recorded for this clonotype. J is TRBJ1-2 and V is TRBV4-3; D is unresolved. V was cut by 0 bases and J by 4 bases, with 12 bases left in between. The CDR3 consists of 15 residues. CDR1 is LGHNA, CDR2 YSLEER, per germline. CDR3 nucleotides: TGCGCCAGCAGCCAAGATCGCTTGGGAGGCTATGGCTACACCTTC. This sequence encodes CASSQDRLGGYGYTF.

This clonotype was found many times. The J gene is TRBJ2-3, the V gene TRBV20-1; TRBD2 agrees at 9 bases. Unmatched junction bases numbered 10, after V lost 3 bases and J lost 3 bases. CDR3 size: 16 residues. CDR1 and CDR2 (germline): DFQATT, SNEGSKA (reference sequence). CDR3 region: CSARPTSGGGTDTQYF. For the CDR3, the DNA is TGCAGTGCTAGGCCGACTAGCGGAGGGGGGACAGATACGCAGTATTTT.

The rearrangement joins TRBV29-1 to TRBJ2-3; 9 bases map to TRBD2. The CDR3 covers 14 residues. V was pared by 7 bases and J by 1 base, with 6 bases of the junction left unmatched. CDR1 and CDR2 from the germline V gene are SQVTM and ANQGSEA. CDR3 coding DNA: TGCAGCGCCGCCGTAGCGGGGGGCACAGATACGCAGTATTTT. It yields the protein CSAAVAGGTDTQYF.

This clonotype occurred many times. The J gene is TRBJ2-7, the V gene TRBV7-2; D gene ambiguous. The CDR3 length is 13 residues. Trimming stripped 1 base from V and 3 bases from J, with 7 bases between. The germline gives CDR1 SGHTA, CDR2 FQGNSA. CDR3: CASSLDPGYEQYF. The CDR3 nucleotides are TGTGCCAGCAGCTTAGATCCGGGCTACGAGCAGTACTTC.

This clonotype was observed at least ten times. The rearrangement uses TRBV29-1 and TRBJ1-2; weak D call: TRBD1 (5 bases). V was clipped by 7 bases and J by 4 bases, with 10 bases between them. The CDR3 totals 11 residues. The germline CDR1 and CDR2 sequences are SQVTM and ANQGSEA. CDR3 DNA sequence: TGCAGCGACAGGCAGAGCTATGGCTACACCTTC. Its protein product is CSDRQSYGYTF.

A word on this clonotype: A much larger clone differs from this one at a single base, so this may be a read error. V gene TRBV20-1 combines with J gene TRBJ2-7, with a weak D call TRBD1 (6 bases). CDR1 is DFQATT, CDR2 SNEGSKA, per germline (reference sequence). CDR3 length: 14 amino acids. CDR3 DNA sequence: TGCAGTGCTAGAGATCAAGGCAGGGGCTACGAGAAGTACTTC. It yields the protein CSARDQGRGYEKYF.

This chain links TRBV3-1 with TRBJ1-2; perhaps TRBD1 as D (5 bases). Germline CDR1 and CDR2: LGHDT and YNNKEL (reference sequence). Trimming shortened V by 4 bases and J by 6 bases, and 21 bases separated the two germline ends. The CDR3 loop spans 16 amino acids. The CDR3 region has the DNA TGTGCCAGCAGCCCGAGGGTGGGGCAGCTCGCGGATGGCTACACCTTC. Residues: CASSPRVGQLADGYTF.

With respect to this clonotype: In this CDR3 the conserved last residue, phenylalanine or tryptophan, is missing, so a read error is likely. This chain joins TRBV4-2 and TRBJ2-7; 7 nucleotides line up with TRBD2. There are 15 residues in the CDR3. The V gene end was trimmed by 0 bases and the J gene end by 6 bases; junction bases not matched to a gene: 8. The V gene's germline CDR1 is LGHNA and CDR2 YNFKEQ. CDR3 in amino acids: CASSQDPGLVVEQYS. The CDR3 DNA sequence: TGTGCCAGCAGCCAAGATCCAGGACTAGTTGTCGAGCAGTACTCC.

The table lists this clonotype with many counts. The chain recombines TRBV5-1 with TRBJ2-1; 10 bases fit TRBD2. Germline V gene lookup returns CDR1 SGHRS and CDR2 YFSETQ. Germline trimming cut 1 base from V and 4 bases from J; bases unmatched to any gene: 2. This CDR3 is built from 15 residues. As DNA, the CDR3 is TGCGCCAGCAGCTTGCTAGCGGGGGAATACAATGAGCAGTTCTTC. The encoded protein is CASSLLAGEYNEQFF.

This clonotype was seen a few times. This chain links TRBV11-2 with TRBJ2-4; 7 bases align to TRBD1. This CDR3 is 17 amino acids long. V trimming: 4 bases; J trimming: 2 bases; junction bases outside the gene matches: 11. The germline CDR1 and CDR2 sequences are SGHAT and FQNNGV. DNA for the CDR3: TGTGCCAGCAGCTCGACAACCTGGGACAGCCCCAAAAACATTCAGTACTTC. This translates into CASSSTTWDSPKNIQYF.

This chain connects TRBV7-2 to TRBJ1-6; a possible D gene is TRBD1 (6 bases). V was trimmed by 3 bases and J by 4 bases, leaving 10 bases between them. The CDR3 sequence is 15 residues long. Germline V gives CDR1 SGHTA, CDR2 FQGNSA. The CDR3 region is CASSFQTGYNSPLHF. The DNA for the CDR3 is TGTGCCAGCAGCTTTCAGACAGGATATAATTCACCCCTCCACTTT.

This clonotype turned up a few times. The gene calls are TRBV10-3 and TRBJ2-7, with 8 bases lining up with TRBD1. The CDR3 covers 15 residues. After removal of 10 bases from V and 3 bases from J, the junction contained 14 bases not matched to a gene. Per germline, CDR1 ENHRY and CDR2 SYGVKD. This CDR3 is CATRVGQGIFYEQYF. CDR3 bases: TGTGCCACCAGGGTAGGACAGGGTATTTTCTACGAGCAGTACTTC.

This chain connects TRBV7-2 to TRBJ1-3, with 7 bases lining up with TRBD1. The CDR3 is 16 amino acids. Germline CDR1 reads SGHTA; CDR2 reads FQGNSA. The V gene end was trimmed by 2 bases and the J gene end by 4 bases; junction bases not matched to a gene: 8. CDR3 coding DNA: TGTGCCAGCAGCTTATCATGGACAGGCCCCGGAAACACCATATATTTT. Its protein product is CASSLSWTGPGNTIYF.

This clonotype was counted between two and nine times. The chain employs TRBV7-2 and TRBJ2-7; D gene unclear. Germline values: CDR1 SGHTA, CDR2 FQGNSA. The CDR3 consists of 13 residues. V dropped 0 bases and J dropped 5 bases, with 8 bases sitting between them. The CDR3 reads CASSLAPYHEQYF. The CDR3 coding sequence is TGTGCCAGCAGCTTAGCTCCGTACCACGAGCAGTACTTC.

Many counts were recorded for this clonotype. The rearrangement links TRBV29-1 to TRBJ2-1; D is perhaps TRBD1 (8 bases). The CDR3 sequence is 14 residues long. Germline lookup yields CDR1 SQVTM and CDR2 ANQGSEA. Trimming took 4 bases from V and 8 from J, leaving 18 bases between them. The CDR3 is CSVVAGGGRDEQFF. CDR3 sequence (DNA): TGCAGCGTTGTCGCAGGGGGCGGGAGAGATGAGCAGTTCTTC.

The sample holds many counts of this clonotype. The V gene is TRBV6-6, the J gene TRBJ2-7; TRBD1 matches at 9 bases. CDR3 length: 12 residues. Trimming cost V 10 bases and J 3 bases; bases outside gene matches: 4. Germline V gene sequence: CDR1 MNHNY, CDR2 SVGAGI (reference sequence). The CDR3 sequence is CATRGQGYEQYF. The CDR3 DNA sequence: TGTGCCACCCGGGGACAGGGCTACGAGCAGTACTTC.

This clonotype was recorded many times. The chain employs TRBV10-3 and TRBJ2-5; D gene uncertain. The CDR3 totals 16 residues. Trimming removed 0 bases from V and 5 bases from J, with 16 bases in between. Germline V CDR1 and CDR2: ENHRY, SYGVKD. The CDR3 nucleotides read TGTGCCATCAGTGAGTCTGTAGAAGCCAAACGGGAGACCCAGTACTTC. The encoded protein is CAISESVEAKRETQYF.

The table lists this clonotype with many counts. V and J are TRBV12-3 or TRBV12-4 and TRBJ1-4; a weak D match, TRBD1 (6 bases). The CDR3 is made up of 16 amino acids. With 3 bases removed from V and 2 bases from J, the gap between germline ends came to 13 bases. The CDR3 is CASSLGNRATNEKLFF. CDR3 coding DNA: TGTGCCAGCAGTTTGGGGAACAGGGCCACTAATGAAAAACTGTTTTTT.

Ten or more counts support this clonotype. The chain carries TRBV20-1 and TRBJ2-3, with TRBD1 matching 9 bases. Germline V gene sequence: CDR1 DFQATT, CDR2 SNEGSKA (reference sequence). V lost 3 bases to trimming and J lost 4 bases; unmatched junction nucleotides: 8. The CDR3 is 15 amino acids. The CDR3 DNA reads as TGCAGTGCTAGTGTCGGGACAGGGATCCCAGATACGCAGTATTTT. This sequence encodes CSASVGTGIPDTQYF.

Ten or more counts support this clonotype. The V call is TRBV15, the J call TRBJ1-2, with D maybe TRBD1 (5 bases). The CDR3 loop spans 15 amino acids. V was clipped by 4 bases and J by 3 bases, with 15 bases between them. From germline, CDR1 is LNHNV and CDR2 YYDKDF (reference sequence). CDR3: CATSTGLGGYYGYTF. CDR3 nucleotide sequence: TGTGCCACCAGCACGGGGCTCGGGGGTTACTATGGCTACACCTTC.

This clonotype was recorded at least ten times. One junction end disagrees with the germline gene, perhaps due to a read error. This chain joins TRBV5-1 and TRBJ1-1; D gene uncertain. The CDR3 sequence is 13 residues long. Per germline, CDR1 SGHRS and CDR2 YFSETQ. CDR3 DNA sequence: TGTGCCAGCAGTTTAGAATTGGGCACTGAAGCTTTCTTT. Its protein is CASSLELGTEAFF.